This TCR beta chain was found in a study of cytomegalovirus exposure and HLA in healthy donors (dated by TCRdb to 2016 to 2017). Regarding the study in general: According to a later analysis, one platform produced both the approximately 110 validation repertoires and the 730 or so repertoires of the first cohort. The aim of the study was to test whether cataloging public T cell receptors could identify signatures of past pathogen exposure. Besides the first cohort of approximately 670 subjects, a separate validation cohort made up of 95 to 150 different subjects was used. To predict cytomegalovirus infection status, the study combined high-throughput TCR immunosequencing, statistical association of individual TCRs with disease status, and machine learning. Here is what the overall study found, with its caveats: The authors suggested that the approach could potentially be extended to other disease states and immunological phenotypes. The classifier was reported to diagnose cytomegalovirus status with high specificity and sensitivity in both the original and validation cohorts. A few of the identified cytomegalovirus-associated TCR beta chains were confirmed in vitro to be specific for cytomegalovirus antigens. Most TCR sequences were observed very rarely across donors, whereas some public TCRs were present in many individuals. In a later analysis, TCRs clustered in the first cohort were found to also tend to co-occur in the roughly 130 validation repertoires, with over 90% of cluster scores above 0. A total of 150 to 200 TCR beta chains were listed by the study as associated with cytomegalovirus. All 120 or so repertoires were used to score co-occurrence in the validation cohort in a later analysis, because that analysis had no HLA typing for the cohort.

About this clone itself: The specificity of this receptor is unknown. No base quality information exists; no much larger clone differs at one position.

The library was produced with the immunoSEQ multiplex PCR assay. The study's own analysis went as follows. A statistical classification framework was developed to diagnose cytomegalovirus status using the catalog of TCR beta chain sequences. The table was pulled from immuneACCESS by TCRdb, which kept in-frame rearrangements only. Such tables lose some clones; where checked, under half of the loss comes from unresolved V genes, and the rest has no known cause. From that table come the V and J calls and clone size; the DNA was used to work out D and trimming. The sample data list 150,000 to 200,000 clones, and around four fifths of these were observed just once. Of the sample, approximately 2% falls within the top ten clones. V is reduced by 0 bases and J by 4 bases, leaving a spacing of 12 bases between them. The CDR3 runs 15 amino acids, cysteine and phenylalanine included. The only DNA kept is the CDR3, 45 bases in frame from the first base. CDR1 LGHNA and CDR2 YSLEER are derived from the germline V gene.

Donors formed part of the validation cohort, which comprised 95 to 150 subjects and was distinct from the first cohort of some 700 subjects. The sequencing sample was made of PBMCs. The V gene is TRBV4-3 and the J gene is TRBJ1-2; no D gene can be assigned with confidence. The TCR comes from a man younger than 40 in good health and CMV-seropositive. The CDR3 here reads CASSQDLGVSYGYTF. The nucleotide sequence reads as follows: TGCGCCAGCAGCCAAGATCTCGGGGTGAGCTATGGCTACACCTTC.